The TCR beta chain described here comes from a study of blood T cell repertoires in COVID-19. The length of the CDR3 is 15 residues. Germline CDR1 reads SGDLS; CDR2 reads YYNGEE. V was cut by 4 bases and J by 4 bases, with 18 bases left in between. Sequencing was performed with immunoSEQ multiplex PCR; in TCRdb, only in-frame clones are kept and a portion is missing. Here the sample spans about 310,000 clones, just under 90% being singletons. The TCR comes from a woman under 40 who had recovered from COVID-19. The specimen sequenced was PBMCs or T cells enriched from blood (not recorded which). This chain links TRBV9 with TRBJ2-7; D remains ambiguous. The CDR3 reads CASSPGRVIPYEQYF. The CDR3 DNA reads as TGTGCCAGCAGCCCTGGTAGAGTGATTCCTTACGAGCAGTACTTC.